Below are 9 T cell receptor beta chains sequenced from a single sample in a study of cytomegalovirus exposure and HLA in healthy donors. In the PCR, 60 Vbeta and 13 Jbeta primers were used. Repertoires were generated with immunoSEQ multiplex PCR, while TCRdb's copy carries only in-frame clones and drops some. The sample has about 180,000 clones, 70% to 80% seen once. Sequencing used PBMCs. These receptors were taken from a man aged 55-75 years in good health and CMV-seronegative.

Concerning this clone itself: A junction end diverges from the germline sequence, so it may reflect a read error. This CDR3 is also generated by other DNA sequences in the sample. The chain is built from TRBV4-2 and TRBJ1-1; D might be TRBD1 (6 bases). The V gene's germline CDR1 is LGHNA and CDR2 YNFKEQ. This CDR3 spans 15 amino acids. CDR3 in DNA: TGTGCCAGCAGCCAAGTCGACCAGGGGAGAGCTGAAGCCTTCTTT. Translation gives CASSQVDQGRAEAFF.

Remarks on this clone: Germline is not matched at one junction end, which may reflect a read error. The chain couples TRBV4-2 to TRBJ1-5, with D maybe TRBD1 (5 bases). The length of the CDR3 is 15 residues. Germline V gene data show CDR1 as LGHNA and CDR2 as YNFKEQ. CDR3 protein: CASSRTGDVDQPQNF. The CDR3 DNA follows: TGTGCCAGCAGCCGCACAGGAGATGTAGATCAGCCCCAGAATTTT.

This clone was seen a single time. This sequence joins TRBV30 and TRBJ1-2; weak D call: TRBD1 (5 bases). The CDR3 extends over 13 amino acids. CDR1 is GTSNPN, CDR2 SVGIG, per germline (reference sequence). Trimming stripped 0 bases from V and 3 bases from J, with 8 bases between. CDR3 sequence: CAWSVNRYYGYTF. CDR3 DNA sequence: TGTGCCTGGAGTGTTAACAGGTACTATGGCTACACCTTC.

The chain combines TRBV27 with TRBJ1-1; D is ambiguous. Trimming removed 10 bases from V and 1 base from J, with 16 bases in between. The CDR3 consists of 14 residues. CDR1 and CDR2 (germline): MNHEY, SMNVEV (reference sequence). Here the CDR3 reads CATSAAAENTEAFF. CDR3 DNA: TGTGCCACATCTGCCGCGGCGGAGAACACTGAAGCTTTCTTT.

V and J are TRBV25-1 and TRBJ2-7, with D possibly being TRBD1 (6 bases). Trimming pared 6 bases from V and 2 bases from J, leaving 14 bases between. The V gene's germline CDR1 is MGHDK and CDR2 SYGVNS. The length of the CDR3 is 14 residues. The CDR3 DNA is TGTGCCAGCAGACGGACAGAGAGACCCTACGAGCAGTACTTC. Its translation is CASRRTERPYEQYF.

The chain has TRBV15 and TRBJ2-1, with a weak D call TRBD2 (5 bases). The V end lost 0 bases, the J end lost 6 bases, and 9 bases lay between the germline ends. Germline CDR1 and CDR2: LNHNV and YYDKDF (reference sequence). This CDR3 comprises 14 residues. The CDR3 region is CATSRDRAGNEQFF. CDR3 DNA sequence: TGTGCCACCAGCAGAGATAGGGCGGGCAATGAGCAGTTCTTC. The complete variable domain, with remaining parts taken from reference TRBV15 and TRBJ2-1, reads DAMVIQNPRYQVTQFGKPVTLSCSQTLNHNVMYWYQQKSSQAPKLLFHYYDKDFNNEADTPDNFQSRRPNTSFCFLDIRSPGLGDTAMYLCATSRDRAGNEQFFGPGTRLTVL.

The chain carries TRBV30 and TRBJ2-1; 7 positions agree with TRBD2. The CDR3 has 11 residues. Per the germline V gene, CDR1 is GTSNPN and CDR2 is SVGIG (reference sequence). The CDR3 reads CATTPTGGRFF. CDR3 in DNA: TGTGCTACGACCCCTACGGGGGGACGGTTCTTC.

The rearrangement links TRBV7-6 to TRBJ1-1; TRBD1 might be the D (5 bases). Germline V CDR1 and CDR2: SGHVS, FNYEAQ. V dropped 0 bases and J dropped 2 bases, with 10 bases sitting between them. The CDR3 is 15 residues long. CDR3 protein: CASSLAIGGNTEAFF. Here the CDR3 DNA reads TGTGCCAGCAGCTTAGCGATCGGGGGTAACACTGAAGCTTTCTTT.

The rearrangement links TRBV9 to TRBJ2-7, with D possibly matching TRBD2 (7 bases). Trimming pared 4 bases from V and 7 bases from J, leaving 21 bases between. Germline values: CDR1 SGDLS, CDR2 YYNGEE. The CDR3 extends over 15 amino acids. CDR3 sequence (DNA): TGTGCCAGCAGCTACGGGGGCGCGGGAGTGGATGAGCAGTACTTC. Amino acids: CASSYGGAGVDEQYF. Complete variable domain (other parts from reference TRBV9 and TRBJ2-7): DSGVTQTPKHLITATGQRVTLRCSPRSGDLSVYWYQQSLDQGLQFLIQYYNGEERAKGNILERFSAQQFPDLHSELNLSSLELGDSALYFCASSYGGAGVDEQYFGPGTRLTVT.